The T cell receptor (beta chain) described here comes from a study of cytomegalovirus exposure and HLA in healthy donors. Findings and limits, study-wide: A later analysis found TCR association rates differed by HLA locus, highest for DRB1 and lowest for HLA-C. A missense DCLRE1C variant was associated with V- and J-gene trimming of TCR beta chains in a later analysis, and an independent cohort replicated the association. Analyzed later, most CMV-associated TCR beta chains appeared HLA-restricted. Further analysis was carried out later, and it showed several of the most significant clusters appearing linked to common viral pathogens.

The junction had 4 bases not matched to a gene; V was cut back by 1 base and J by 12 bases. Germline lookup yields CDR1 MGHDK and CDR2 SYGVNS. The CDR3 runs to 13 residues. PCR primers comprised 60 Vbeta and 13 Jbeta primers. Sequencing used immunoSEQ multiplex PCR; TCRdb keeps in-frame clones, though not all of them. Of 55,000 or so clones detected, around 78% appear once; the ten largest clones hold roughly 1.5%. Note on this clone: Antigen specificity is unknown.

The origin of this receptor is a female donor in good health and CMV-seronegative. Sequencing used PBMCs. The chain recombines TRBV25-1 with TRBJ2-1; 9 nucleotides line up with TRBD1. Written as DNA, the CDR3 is TGTGCCAGCAGTGAATCGGGGACAGGGAGGCAGTTCTTC. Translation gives CASSESGTGRQFF.